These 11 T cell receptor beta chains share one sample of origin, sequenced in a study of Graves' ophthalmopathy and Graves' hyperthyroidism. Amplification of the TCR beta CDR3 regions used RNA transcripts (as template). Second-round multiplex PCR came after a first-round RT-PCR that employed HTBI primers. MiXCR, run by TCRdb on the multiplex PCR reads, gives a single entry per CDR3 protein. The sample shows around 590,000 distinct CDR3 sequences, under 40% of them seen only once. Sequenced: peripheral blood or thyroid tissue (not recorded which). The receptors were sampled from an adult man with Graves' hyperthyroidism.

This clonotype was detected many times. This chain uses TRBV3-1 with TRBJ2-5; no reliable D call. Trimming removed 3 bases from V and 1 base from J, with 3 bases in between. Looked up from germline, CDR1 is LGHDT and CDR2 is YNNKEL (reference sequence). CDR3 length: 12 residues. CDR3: CASSHSQETQYF. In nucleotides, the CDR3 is TGTGCCAGCAGCCACTCCCAAGAGACCCAGTACTTC.

This CDR3 is CASSIEFGQPQHF. The CDR3 DNA reads TGTGCCAGTAGTATAGAATTCGGTCAGCCCCAGCATTTT. The V call is TRBV19, the J call TRBJ1-5, with unresolved D. V lost 0 bases, J lost 6 bases, and 6 bases lay in between. CDR1 LNHDA and CDR2 SQIVND come from the germline V gene (reference sequence). The CDR3 runs to 13 residues.

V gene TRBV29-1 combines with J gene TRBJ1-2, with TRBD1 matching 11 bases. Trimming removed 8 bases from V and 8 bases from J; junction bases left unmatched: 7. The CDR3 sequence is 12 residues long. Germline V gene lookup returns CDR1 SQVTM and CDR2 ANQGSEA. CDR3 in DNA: TGCAGCATCGGACAGGGGGCAGTCGGCTACACCTTC. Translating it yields CSIGQGAVGYTF.

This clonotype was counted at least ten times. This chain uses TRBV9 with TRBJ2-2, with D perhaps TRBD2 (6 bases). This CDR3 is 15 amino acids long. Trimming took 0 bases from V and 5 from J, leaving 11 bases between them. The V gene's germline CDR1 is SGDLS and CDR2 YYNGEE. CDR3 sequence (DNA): TGTGCCAGCAGCGTAGACGGGAGCGGTACCGGGGAGCTGTTTTTT. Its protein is CASSVDGSGTGELFF.

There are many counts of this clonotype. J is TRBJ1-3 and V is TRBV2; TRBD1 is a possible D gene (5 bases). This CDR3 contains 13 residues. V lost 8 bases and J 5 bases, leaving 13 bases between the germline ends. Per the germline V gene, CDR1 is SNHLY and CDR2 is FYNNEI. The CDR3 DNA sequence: TGTGCCAGCGGGGGTGTCGGTAGAAACACCATATATTTT. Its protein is CASGGVGRNTIYF.

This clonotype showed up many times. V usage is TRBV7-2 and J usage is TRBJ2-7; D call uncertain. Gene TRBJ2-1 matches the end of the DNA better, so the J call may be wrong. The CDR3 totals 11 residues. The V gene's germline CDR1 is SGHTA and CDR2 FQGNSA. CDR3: CASSSTGEQFF. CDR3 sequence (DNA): TGTGCCAGCAGCTCGACCGGGGAGCAGTTCTTC.

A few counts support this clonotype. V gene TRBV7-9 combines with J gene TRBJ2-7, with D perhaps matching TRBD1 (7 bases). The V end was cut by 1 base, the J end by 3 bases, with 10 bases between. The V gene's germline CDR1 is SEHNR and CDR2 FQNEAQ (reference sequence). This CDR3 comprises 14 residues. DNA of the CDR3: TGTGCCAGCAGCTTAGGCAGGGGGGACTACGAGCAGTACTTC. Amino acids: CASSLGRGDYEQYF.

The CDR3 sequence: CASSLRGQGAEQYF. The DNA of the CDR3 is TGTGCCAGCAGTTTAAGGGGACAGGGGGCCGAGCAGTACTTC. The chain couples TRBV27 to TRBJ2-7, with TRBD1 matching over 12 bases. V lost 2 bases, J lost 6 bases, and 2 bases stayed unmatched. Germline values: CDR1 MNHEY, CDR2 SMNVEV (reference sequence). The CDR3 is 14 amino acids.

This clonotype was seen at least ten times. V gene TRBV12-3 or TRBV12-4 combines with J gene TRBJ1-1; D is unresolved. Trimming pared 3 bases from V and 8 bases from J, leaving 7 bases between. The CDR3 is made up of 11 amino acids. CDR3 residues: CASSFSDEAFF. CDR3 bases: TGTGCCAGCAGTTTCTCAGACGAAGCTTTCTTT.

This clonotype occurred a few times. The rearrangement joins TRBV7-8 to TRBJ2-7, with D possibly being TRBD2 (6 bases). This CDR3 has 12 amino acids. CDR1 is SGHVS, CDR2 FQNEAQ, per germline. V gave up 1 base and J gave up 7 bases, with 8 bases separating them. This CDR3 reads CASSLVRGEQYF. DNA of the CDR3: TGTGCCAGCAGCTTAGTACGGGGGGAGCAGTACTTC.

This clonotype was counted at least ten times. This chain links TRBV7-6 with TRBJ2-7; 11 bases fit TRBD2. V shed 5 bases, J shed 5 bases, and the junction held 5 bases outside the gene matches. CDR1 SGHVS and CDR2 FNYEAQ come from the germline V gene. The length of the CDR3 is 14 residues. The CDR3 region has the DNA TGTGCCAGCAGCCGTACTAGCGGGAGCCACGAGCAGTACTTC. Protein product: CASSRTSGSHEQYF. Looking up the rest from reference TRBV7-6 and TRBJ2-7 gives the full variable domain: GAGVSQSPRYKVTKRGQDVALRCDPISGHVSLYWYRQALGQGPEFLTYFNYEAQQDKSGLPNDRFSAERPEGSISTLTIQRTEQRDSAMYRCASSRTSGSHEQYFGPGTRLTVT.